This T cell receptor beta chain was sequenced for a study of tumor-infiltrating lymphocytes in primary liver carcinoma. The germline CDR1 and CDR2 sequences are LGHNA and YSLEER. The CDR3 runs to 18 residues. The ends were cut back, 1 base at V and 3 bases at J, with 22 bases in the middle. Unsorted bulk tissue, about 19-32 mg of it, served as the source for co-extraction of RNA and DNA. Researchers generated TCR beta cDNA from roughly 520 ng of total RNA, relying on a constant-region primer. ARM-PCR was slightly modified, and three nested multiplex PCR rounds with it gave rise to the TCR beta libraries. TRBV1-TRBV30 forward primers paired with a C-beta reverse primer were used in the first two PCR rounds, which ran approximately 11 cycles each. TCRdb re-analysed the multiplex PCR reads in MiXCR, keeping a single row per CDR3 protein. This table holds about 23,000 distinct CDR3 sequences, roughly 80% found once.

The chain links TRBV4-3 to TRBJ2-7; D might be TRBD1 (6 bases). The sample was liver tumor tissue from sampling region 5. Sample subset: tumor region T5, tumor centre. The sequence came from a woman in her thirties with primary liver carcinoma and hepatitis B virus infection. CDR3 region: CASSQAVTGGHIGYEQYF. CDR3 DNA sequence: TGCGCCAGCAGCCAAGCTGTGACTGGGGGCCACATTGGCTACGAGCAGTACTTC.